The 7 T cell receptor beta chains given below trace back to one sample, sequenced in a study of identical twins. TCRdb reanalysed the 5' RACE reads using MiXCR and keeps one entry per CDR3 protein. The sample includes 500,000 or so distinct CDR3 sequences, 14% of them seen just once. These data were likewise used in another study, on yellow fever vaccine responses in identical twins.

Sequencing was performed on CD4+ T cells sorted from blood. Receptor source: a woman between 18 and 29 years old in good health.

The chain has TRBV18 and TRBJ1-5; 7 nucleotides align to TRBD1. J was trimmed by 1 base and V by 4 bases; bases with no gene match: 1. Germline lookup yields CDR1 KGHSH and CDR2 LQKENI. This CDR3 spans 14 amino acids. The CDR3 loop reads CASSQGASNQPQHF. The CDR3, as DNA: TGTGCCAGCTCACAGGGGGCGAGCAATCAGCCCCAGCATTTT.

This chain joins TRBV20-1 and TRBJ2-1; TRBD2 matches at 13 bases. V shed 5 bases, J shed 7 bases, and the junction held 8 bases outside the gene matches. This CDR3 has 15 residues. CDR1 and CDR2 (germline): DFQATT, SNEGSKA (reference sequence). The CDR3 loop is CSARTSGRKENEQFF. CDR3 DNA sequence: TGCAGTGCTCGGACTAGCGGGAGAAAGGAGAATGAGCAGTTCTTC.

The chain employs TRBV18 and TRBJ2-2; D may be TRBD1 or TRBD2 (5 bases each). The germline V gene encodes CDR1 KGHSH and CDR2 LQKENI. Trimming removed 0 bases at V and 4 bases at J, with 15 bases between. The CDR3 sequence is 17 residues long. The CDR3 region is CASSPPIGTRGTGELFF. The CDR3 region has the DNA TGTGCCAGCTCACCACCGATCGGGACCCGCGGCACCGGGGAGCTGTTTTTT.

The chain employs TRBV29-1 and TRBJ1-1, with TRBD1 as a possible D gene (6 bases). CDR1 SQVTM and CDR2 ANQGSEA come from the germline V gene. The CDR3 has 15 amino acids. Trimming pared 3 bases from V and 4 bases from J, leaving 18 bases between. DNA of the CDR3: TGCAGCGTTGATGGTGACAAGGGGGTAATCACTGAAGCTTTCTTT. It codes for CSVDGDKGVITEAFF.

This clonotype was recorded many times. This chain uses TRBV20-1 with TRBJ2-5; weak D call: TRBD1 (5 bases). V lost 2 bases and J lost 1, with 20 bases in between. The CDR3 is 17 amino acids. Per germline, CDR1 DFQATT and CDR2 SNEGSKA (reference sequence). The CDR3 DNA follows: TGCAGTGCTAGACAATGGGGCGATTGGGCCCTCCAAGAGACCCAGTACTTC. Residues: CSARQWGDWALQETQYF.

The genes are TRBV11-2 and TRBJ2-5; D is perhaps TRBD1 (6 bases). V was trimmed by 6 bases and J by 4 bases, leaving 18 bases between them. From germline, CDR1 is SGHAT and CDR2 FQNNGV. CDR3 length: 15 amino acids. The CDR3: CASSSRGGVRETQYF. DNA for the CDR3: TGTGCCAGCAGTTCCCGAGGGGGTGTTAGAGAGACCCAGTACTTC. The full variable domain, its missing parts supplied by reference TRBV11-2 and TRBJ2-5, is EAGVAQSPRYKIIEKRQSVAFWCNPISGHATLYWYQQILGQGPKLLIQFQNNGVVDDSQLPKDRFSAERLKGVDSTLKIQPAKLEDSAVYLCASSSRGGVRETQYFGPGTRLLVL.

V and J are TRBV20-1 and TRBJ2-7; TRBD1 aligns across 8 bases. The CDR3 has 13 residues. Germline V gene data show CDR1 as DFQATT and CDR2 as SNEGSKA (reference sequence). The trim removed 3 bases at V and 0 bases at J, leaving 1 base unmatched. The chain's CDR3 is CSASGQGSYEQYF. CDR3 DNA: TGCAGTGCTAGTGGACAGGGCTCCTACGAGCAGTACTTC.